This T cell receptor beta chain appears in the sequencing data of a study of neurological immune-mediated disorders. Points on this clonotype: Antigen: not known.

Overall study findings and caveats: HTLV-1-associated myelopathy had the most TCR clonal expansion, whereas multiple sclerosis had the least (lower than in healthy controls).

TCRdb reprocessed the 5' RACE reads via MiXCR and lists one record per CDR3 protein. The sample carries about 66,000 distinct CDR3 sequences, roughly 3.9% recorded once. V dropped 7 bases and J dropped 1 base, with 14 bases sitting between them. This CDR3 is 14 amino acids long. Germline V gene sequence: CDR1 SQVTM, CDR2 ANQGSEA. The clonotype was recovered from a man aged 25 to 40 with multiple sclerosis. The gene calls are TRBV29-1 and TRBJ1-5, with a weak D call TRBD1 (6 bases). The sequenced material came from PBMCs. This chain's CDR3 is CSAVEGGSNQPQHF. CDR3 DNA sequence: TGCAGCGCTGTGGAGGGGGGAAGCAATCAGCCCCAGCATTTT.